What follows is one TCR beta chain and its context. Its antigen is not known. Clones were read by immunoSEQ multiplex PCR, and TCRdb kept only the in-frame ones, dropping some. The sample carries some 110,000 clones, over 75% recorded once. The data stem from a study of T cell responses to AZD1222 COVID-19 vaccine. Overall study context: Recipients boosted at about 4 weeks or about 12 weeks are pooled.

General study findings and limits: Possibly, clonal diversity was underestimated; donors were largely white British and included more females. Baseline seropositives among AZD1222 recipients totaled only five to seven.

This sample comprised peripheral blood, obtained on day 0 of AZD1222 vaccination. The TCR was taken from an adult in good health.

CDR3 nucleotide sequence: TGTGCCACCCTCGGTGTCCGGGATCCCAGCTCCTACGAGCAGTACTTC. It yields the protein CATLGVRDPSSYEQYF. The rearrangement links TRBV10-3 to TRBJ2-7, with a possible D match to TRBD2 (5 bases). The CDR3 consists of 16 residues. V dropped 10 bases and J dropped 0 bases, with 22 bases sitting between them. Germline V CDR1 and CDR2: ENHRY, SYGVKD.